The 15 T cell receptor beta chains below come from one sample, sequenced in a study of blood T cell repertoires in COVID-19. TCRdb's copy holds only in-frame clones and misses some; the assay was immunoSEQ multiplex PCR. The table includes about 170,000 clones, about 88% detected once. Sequencing was performed on PBMCs or T cells enriched from blood (not recorded which). Receptors originate from a woman between 18 and 30 years old who had recovered from COVID-19.

The chain uses TRBV28 and TRBJ1-5, with D unresolved. The CDR3 spans 17 residues. The germline gives CDR1 MDHEN, CDR2 SYDVKM. Trimming removed 4 bases at V and 0 bases at J, with 16 bases between. CDR3 loop: CASSSPGGLYSNQPQHF. The CDR3 nucleotides are TGTGCCAGCAGTTCCCCGGGAGGCCTTTATAGCAATCAGCCCCAGCATTTT.

This chain connects TRBV27 to TRBJ2-7, with TRBD1 matching 10 bases. Germline loops: CDR1 MNHEY, CDR2 SMNVEV (reference sequence). The CDR3 covers 14 residues. V lost 6 bases, J lost 2 bases, and 4 bases stayed unmatched. The CDR3 bases are TGTGCCAGCAGCGACAGGGGGCGACCCTACGAGCAGTACTTC. Its translation: CASSDRGRPYEQYF.

The rearrangement uses TRBV28 and TRBJ2-7; 9 bases map to TRBD2. Germline CDR1 reads MDHEN; CDR2 reads SYDVKM. The trim removed 6 bases at V and 6 bases at J, leaving 9 bases unmatched. The CDR3 spans 14 residues. CDR3 coding DNA: TGTGCCAGCAGCGATAGCGGGAGTTGGGGCGAGCAGTACTTC. It codes for CASSDSGSWGEQYF.

This clone was counted a single time. V usage is TRBV24-1 and J usage is TRBJ1-2, with D maybe TRBD1 (5 bases). The CDR3 covers 15 residues. The germline V and J ends were trimmed by 4 bases and 2 bases, with 13 bases remaining between them. The V gene's germline CDR1 is KGHDR and CDR2 SFDVKD. The CDR3 bases are TGTGCCACCAGTGACCCCGGACACCCAAACTATGGCTACACCTTC. This gives the protein CATSDPGHPNYGYTF.

The chain recombines TRBV5-1 with TRBJ2-7, with 8 bases fitting TRBD1. V lost 4 bases and J lost 3; bases outside the gene matches: 12. The CDR3 extends over 16 amino acids. From germline, CDR1 is SGHRS and CDR2 YFSETQ. The CDR3 sequence is CASSRIGQGLSYEQYF. Written as DNA, the CDR3 is TGCGCCAGCAGCCGGATAGGACAGGGTTTGAGCTACGAGCAGTACTTC.

This chain links TRBV7-2 with TRBJ2-2, with no clear D. Germline lookup yields CDR1 SGHTA and CDR2 FQGNSA. The CDR3 sequence is 17 residues long. Deletions cut 1 base from V and 7 bases from J, with 19 bases between. The CDR3 nucleotides are TGTGCCAGCAGCTTAGGGTACAAGCGTCGGAATATCGGGGAGCTGTTTTTT. The encoded protein is CASSLGYKRRNIGELFF.

V usage is TRBV20-1 and J usage is TRBJ2-2, with D possibly being TRBD1 (5 bases). CDR3 length: 14 residues. Germline lookup yields CDR1 DFQATT and CDR2 SNEGSKA (reference sequence). Trimming shortened V by 3 bases and J by 2 bases, and 10 bases separated the two germline ends. The CDR3 sequence: CSASLTVNTGELFF. CDR3 sequence (DNA): TGCAGTGCTAGTTTGACAGTCAACACCGGGGAGCTGTTTTTT.

The chain has TRBV28 and TRBJ2-7; 10 bases match TRBD2. Looked up from germline, CDR1 is MDHEN and CDR2 is SYDVKM. CDR3 length: 14 residues. V was pared by 3 bases and J by 4 bases, with 3 bases of the junction left unmatched. The CDR3 loop reads CASSLSSGSYEQYF. The CDR3 nucleotides read TGTGCCAGCAGTTTGTCTAGCGGGAGTTACGAGCAGTACTTC.

This sequence joins TRBV30 and TRBJ2-7; 12 bases are shared with TRBD2. The CDR3 extends over 16 amino acids. The J segment lost 2 bases and the V segment lost 0 bases, leaving 5 bases of the junction unmatched. CDR1 and CDR2 from the germline V gene are GTSNPN and SVGIG (reference sequence). For the CDR3, the DNA is TGTGCCTGGAGTGTCCGACTAGCGGGGGCCCCCTACGAGCAGTACTTC. Its protein is CAWSVRLAGAPYEQYF.

This clone appeared a few times. V gene TRBV5-4 combines with J gene TRBJ2-7; the match to TRBD1 covers 9 bases. There are 16 residues in the CDR3. With V trimmed by 4 bases and J by 6 bases, 14 bases remained unmatched. CDR1 is SGHNT, CDR2 YYREEE, per germline (reference sequence). The CDR3 DNA follows: TGTGCCAGCAGCCCGGGGACAGGGAAGTCCCTCGGCGAGCAGTACTTC. Translation gives CASSPGTGKSLGEQYF.

The CDR3 DNA sequence: TGTGCCAGCAGCTTCGGAGAGCCGGACGAGCAGTACTTC. It yields the protein CASSFGEPDEQYF. The V gene is TRBV5-4, the J gene TRBJ2-7; D is undetermined. Germline V gene data show CDR1 as SGHNT and CDR2 as YYREEE (reference sequence). V lost 2 bases, J lost 5 bases, and 11 bases lay in between. The CDR3 consists of 13 residues.

The rearrangement joins TRBV4-1 to TRBJ2-3; D unresolved. The CDR3 is 13 amino acids. CDR1 MGHRA and CDR2 YSYEKL come from the germline V gene. The germline V and J ends were trimmed by 4 bases and 2 bases, with 7 bases remaining between them. For the CDR3, the DNA is TGCGCCAGCAGCCTCGAGGTCACAGATACGCAGTATTTT. This encodes CASSLEVTDTQYF.

This clone was detected only a few times. This chain uses TRBV4-2 with TRBJ2-2; TRBD2 aligns across 9 bases. J was trimmed by 3 bases and V by 1 base; bases with no gene match: 12. This CDR3 region has 19 residues. The germline V gene encodes CDR1 LGHNA and CDR2 YNFKEQ. The CDR3 bases are TGTGCCAGCAGCCAAGCCCTCCCAGCGGGAGGCTCGTACACCGGGGAGCTGTTTTTT. Its protein is CASSQALPAGGSYTGELFF.

The chain carries TRBV28 and TRBJ1-1; the D gene is possibly TRBD1 (5 bases). Germline CDR1 and CDR2: MDHEN and SYDVKM. CDR3 length: 13 amino acids. Between the trimmed V and J ends, which lost 4 bases and 6 bases, there was a span of 12 bases. The CDR3 spells CASSYQGWPEAFF. The CDR3 DNA follows: TGTGCCAGCAGTTATCAGGGTTGGCCTGAAGCTTTCTTT.

The V gene is TRBV10-3, the J gene TRBJ2-1; 9 bases line up with TRBD2. The germline CDR1 and CDR2 sequences are ENHRY and SYGVKD. Germline trimming cut 0 bases from V and 10 bases from J; bases unmatched to any gene: 13. CDR3 length: 17 amino acids. The CDR3 sequence is CAISESLAGGPPGEQFF. For the CDR3, the DNA is TGTGCCATCAGTGAGTCGTTGGCGGGAGGGCCCCCCGGGGAGCAGTTCTTC.